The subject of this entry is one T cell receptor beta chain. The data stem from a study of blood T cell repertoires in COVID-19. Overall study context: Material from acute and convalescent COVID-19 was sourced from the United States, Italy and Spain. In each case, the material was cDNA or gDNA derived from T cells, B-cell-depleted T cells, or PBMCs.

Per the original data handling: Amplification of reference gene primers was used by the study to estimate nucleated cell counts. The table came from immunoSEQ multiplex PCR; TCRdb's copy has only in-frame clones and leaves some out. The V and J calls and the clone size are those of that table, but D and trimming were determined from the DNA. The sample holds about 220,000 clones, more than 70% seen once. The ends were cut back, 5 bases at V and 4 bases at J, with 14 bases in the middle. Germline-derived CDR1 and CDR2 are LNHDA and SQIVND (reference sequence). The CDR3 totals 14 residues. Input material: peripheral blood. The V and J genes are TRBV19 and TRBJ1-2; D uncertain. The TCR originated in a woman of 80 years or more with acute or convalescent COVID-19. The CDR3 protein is CASSYREGGYGYTF. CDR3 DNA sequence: TGTGCCAGTAGTTACCGAGAAGGCGGCTATGGCTACACCTTC.